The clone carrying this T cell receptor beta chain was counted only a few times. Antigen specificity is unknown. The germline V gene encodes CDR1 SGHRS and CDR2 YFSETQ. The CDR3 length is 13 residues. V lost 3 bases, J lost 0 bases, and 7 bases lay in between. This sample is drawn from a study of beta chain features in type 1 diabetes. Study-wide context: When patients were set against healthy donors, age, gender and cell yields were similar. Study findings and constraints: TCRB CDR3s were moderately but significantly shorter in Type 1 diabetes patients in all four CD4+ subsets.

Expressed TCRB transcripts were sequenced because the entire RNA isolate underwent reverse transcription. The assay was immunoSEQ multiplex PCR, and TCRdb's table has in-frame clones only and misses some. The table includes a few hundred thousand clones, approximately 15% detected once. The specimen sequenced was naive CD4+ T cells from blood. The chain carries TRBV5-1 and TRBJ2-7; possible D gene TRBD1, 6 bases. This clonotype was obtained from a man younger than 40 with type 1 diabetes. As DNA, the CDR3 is TGCGCCAGCAGCTCAGGGGTCTCCTACGAGCAGTACTTC. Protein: CASSSGVSYEQYF.